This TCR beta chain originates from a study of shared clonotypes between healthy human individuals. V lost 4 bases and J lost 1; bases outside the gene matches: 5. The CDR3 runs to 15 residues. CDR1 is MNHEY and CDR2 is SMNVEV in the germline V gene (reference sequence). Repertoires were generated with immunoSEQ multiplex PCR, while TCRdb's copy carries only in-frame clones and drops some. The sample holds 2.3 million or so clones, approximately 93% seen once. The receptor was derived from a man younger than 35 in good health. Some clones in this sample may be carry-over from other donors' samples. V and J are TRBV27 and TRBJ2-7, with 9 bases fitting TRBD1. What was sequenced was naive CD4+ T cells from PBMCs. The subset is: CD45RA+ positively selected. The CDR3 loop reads CASSSAGTGSYEQYF. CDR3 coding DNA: TGTGCCAGCAGTTCGGCCGGGACAGGGTCCTACGAGCAGTACTTC.